This TCR beta chain derives from a study of T cell clonality in common variable immunodeficiency. General study results and limits: In common variable immunodeficiency, TCR beta chains reportedly carried fewer deletions and N-nucleotide insertions.

Germline V gene lookup returns CDR1 KGHDR and CDR2 SFDVKD. Trimming removed 3 bases from V and 3 bases from J, with 10 bases in between. CDR3 size: 15 residues. The table lists this clone with many counts. The antigen remains unidentified. Read data end 3 residues before the CDR3 end; the end is taken from the germline J gene. The table came from immunoSEQ multiplex PCR; TCRdb's copy has only in-frame clones and leaves some out. Sampling found 15,000 to 25,000 clones, none seen once. The receptor was derived from a human donor with common variable immunodeficiency. The sequenced sample consisted of peripheral blood mononuclear cells. The chain employs TRBV24-1 and TRBJ2-2; maybe TRBD1 (6 bases). CDR3 DNA (partial): TGTGCCACCAGTGATACAGGGTTAGACACCGGGGAG. Protein: CATSDTGLDTGE. The entire CDR3 reads CATSDTGLDTGELFF.